This passage covers 17 T cell receptor beta chains from one sample sequenced in a study of ipilimumab plus nivolumab after autologous stem cell transplantation. Here immunoSEQ multiplex PCR was the method, and the copy in TCRdb shows in-frame clones only, minus some. The sample includes about 40,000 clones, around 93% of them seen just once. Sample: PBMCs, taken in a trial of ipilimumab plus nivolumab as post-transplant consolidation. The receptors here all came from a male donor with multiple myeloma.

V gene TRBV5-8 combines with J gene TRBJ2-6; 12 nucleotides match TRBD1. The germline gives CDR1 SGHTS, CDR2 YDEGEE. The CDR3 runs to 18 residues. The V segment lost 3 bases and the J segment 2 bases; nucleotides outside the gene matches: 6. DNA for the CDR3: TGTGCCAGCAGCTGGGACAGGGGGCGCGCTACTGGGGCCAACGTCCTGACTTTC. This translates into CASSWDRGRATGANVLTF.

This clone was counted between two and nine times. The rearrangement links TRBV7-9 to TRBJ2-2, with D maybe TRBD2 (5 bases). The CDR3 totals 16 residues. Germline lookup yields CDR1 SEHNR and CDR2 FQNEAQ (reference sequence). V lost 5 bases, J lost 2 bases, and 15 bases lay in between. CDR3 sequence: CASSHRGSTNTGELFF. CDR3 sequence (DNA): TGTGCCAGCAGCCACCGAGGGTCAACAAACACCGGGGAGCTGTTTTTT.

The chain links TRBV27 to TRBJ2-7, with a weak D call TRBD2 (6 bases). Looked up from germline, CDR1 is MNHEY and CDR2 is SMNVEV (reference sequence). V lost 3 bases, J lost 2 bases, and 11 bases lay in between. This CDR3 has 14 amino acids. As DNA, the CDR3 is TGTGCCAGCAGTTTTTTCGCGGGACCCTACGAGCAGTACTTC. Protein product: CASSFFAGPYEQYF.

The chain links TRBV7-3 to TRBJ2-1; either TRBD1 or TRBD2 may fit D (5 bases each). The V and J ends lost 5 bases and 4 bases respectively, with 9 bases between them. Per germline, CDR1 SGHTA and CDR2 FQGTGA. This CDR3 is built from 13 residues. CDR3 in DNA: TGTGCCAGCAGCCCGGGACGGTACAATGAGCAGTTCTTC. It encodes CASSPGRYNEQFF.

The chain has TRBV7-9 and TRBJ2-3; TRBD2 matches 8 bases. V lost 3 bases to trimming and J lost 4 bases; unmatched junction nucleotides: 9. The germline gives CDR1 SEHNR, CDR2 FQNEAQ (reference sequence). The CDR3 contains 16 residues. CDR3 in amino acids: CASSFGLAEGSDTQYF. Here the CDR3 DNA reads TGTGCCAGCAGCTTCGGACTAGCAGAAGGGTCAGATACGCAGTATTTT.

The genes are TRBV2 and TRBJ1-1; D is perhaps TRBD1 (5 bases). CDR3 length: 13 residues. Between the trimmed V and J ends, which lost 5 bases and 0 bases, there was a span of 7 bases. Per germline, CDR1 SNHLY and CDR2 FYNNEI. The CDR3 coding sequence is TGTGCCAGCAGTTCAGGGATGAACACTGAAGCTTTCTTT. Translating gives CASSSGMNTEAFF.

V and J are TRBV1 and TRBJ2-2; TRBD2, the D gene given by the table, was not confirmed from the DNA. TRBV1 is tagged as a pseudogene. The CDR3 consists of 19 residues. CDR3 bases: TGCACCAGCAGCCACCAGGGGGGGGTAGCGGGGGTCCACACCGGGGAGCTGTTTTTT. Translated: CTSSHQGGVAGVHTGELFF.

The V and J genes are TRBV4-1 and TRBJ1-6, with D unresolved. The CDR3 has 16 amino acids. Germline V gene data show CDR1 as MGHRA and CDR2 as YSYEKL. V was shortened by 0 bases and J by 7 bases, with 13 bases between the two germline ends. The CDR3 DNA is TGCGCCAGCAGCCAAGATGCCCTCGCCGGGAATTCACCCCTCCACTTT. Protein sequence: CASSQDALAGNSPLHF.

In its sample, this clone was seen once. V gene TRBV11-1 combines with J gene TRBJ2-4; TRBD2 aligns across 14 bases. Germline values: CDR1 SGHAT, CDR2 FQDESV (reference sequence). The CDR3 has 14 residues. The ends lost 4 bases at V and 11 bases at J; junction bases unmatched: 4. CDR3 nucleotide sequence: TGTGCCAGCAGCTCCGGGACTAGCGGGAGTCTTCAGTACTTC. Protein sequence: CASSSGTSGSLQYF.

The chain employs TRBV4-1 and TRBJ1-3, with a tentative D call TRBD1 (5 bases). This CDR3 contains 15 residues. V was cut by 4 bases and J by 0 bases, with 10 bases left in between. The germline V gene encodes CDR1 MGHRA and CDR2 YSYEKL. The CDR3 loop is CASSPLGLSGNTIYF. The CDR3 DNA follows: TGCGCCAGCAGCCCTTTGGGACTCTCTGGAAACACCATATATTTT.

This chain links TRBV28 with TRBJ2-3, with 7 bases identical to TRBD1. This CDR3 comprises 14 residues. J was trimmed by 3 bases and V by 2 bases; bases with no gene match: 2. The germline CDR1 and CDR2 sequences are MDHEN and SYDVKM. CDR3 DNA sequence: TGTGCCAGCAGTTTACAGGGGGAGACAGATACGCAGTATTTT. Residues: CASSLQGETDTQYF. Filled out from reference TRBV28 and TRBJ2-3, the complete variable domain reads DVKVTQSSRYLVKRTGEKVFLECVQDMDHENMFWYRQDPGLGLRLIYFSYDVKMKEKGDIPEGYSVSREKKERFSLILESASTNQTSMYLCASSLQGETDTQYFGPGTRLTVL.

This clone was found a few times. The rearrangement joins TRBV7-2 to TRBJ1-2, with D uncertain. There are 14 residues in the CDR3. Germline CDR1 is SGHTA and CDR2 is FQGNSA. V was shortened by 1 base and J by 7 bases, with 13 bases between the two germline ends. CDR3: CASSLEARLGGYTF. CDR3 nucleotide sequence: TGTGCCAGCAGCTTAGAGGCCAGGCTGGGTGGCTACACCTTC.

This sequence joins TRBV28 and TRBJ2-5; 8 positions agree with TRBD2. Germline V lookup: CDR1 MDHEN, CDR2 SYDVKM. This CDR3 region has 17 residues. The V gene end was trimmed by 1 base and the J gene end by 0 bases; junction bases not matched to a gene: 7. Here the CDR3 reads CASSLFPGGTYQETQYF. CDR3 DNA sequence: TGTGCCAGCAGTTTATTCCCGGGAGGGACGTACCAAGAGACCCAGTACTTC.

The gene calls are TRBV11-3 and TRBJ2-2; no clear D gene. CDR3 length: 12 amino acids. V lost 6 bases and J lost 3, with 5 bases in between. The germline gives CDR1 SGHNT, CDR2 YENEEA. CDR3 amino acids: CASSSDTGELFF. The DNA of the CDR3 is TGTGCCAGCAGTTCTGACACCGGGGAGCTGTTTTTT.

J is TRBJ2-7 and V is TRBV7-2; a weak D match, TRBD2 (6 bases). The germline CDR1 and CDR2 sequences are SGHTA and FQGNSA. V dropped 5 bases and J dropped 1 base, with 18 bases sitting between them. This CDR3 has 16 residues. CDR3 protein: CASSMRDGGTSYEQYF. Here the CDR3 DNA reads TGTGCCAGCAGCATGAGAGATGGGGGGACTTCCTACGAGCAGTACTTC.

V usage is TRBV7-2 and J usage is TRBJ2-1; 10 bases line up with TRBD2. The CDR3 spans 15 residues. CDR1 and CDR2 from the germline V gene are SGHTA and FQGNSA. Trimming at V came to 7 bases and at J to 4 bases, leaving 7 bases not matched to a gene. The CDR3 DNA reads TGTGCCAGCACTTCACTAGCGGGAAATTACAATGAGCAGTTCTTC. Amino acid sequence: CASTSLAGNYNEQFF.

The chain recombines TRBV12-1 with TRBJ2-6; the D call TRBD1 from the table was never checked on the DNA. TRBV12-1 is deemed a pseudogene. CDR3 length: 16 amino acids. DNA of the CDR3: TGTGCCAGCAGCCCTATAGGACAAAGTCGGGCCAACGTCCTGACTTTC. As protein: CASSPIGQSRANVLTF.